The table lists the clone carrying this TCR beta chain with a few counts. Its target is not known. This specimen belongs to a study of blood T cells in healthy people across ages. Overall study findings and caveats: Roughly linear age-related decline in beta diversity appeared, significant by age roughly 40.

Sample-barcoded 5' priming and a J-beta primer mix drove a second PCR of about 7 to 12 cycles. Individual samples furnished no less than 2.5 million CDR3-containing paired-end reads apiece. MiXCR, applied by TCRdb to the 5' RACE reads, yields one record per CDR3 protein. The table records about 1.8 million distinct CDR3 sequences, just under 50% of them present only once. Each donor's blood draw was roughly 9.5 milliliters of peripheral blood. The CDR3 loop spans 15 amino acids. The V segment lost 7 bases and the J segment 9 bases; nucleotides outside the gene matches: 16. The chain employs TRBV12-3 or TRBV12-4 and TRBJ2-3; 7 bases are shared with TRBD1. The TCR was taken from a woman between 35 and 50 years old in good health. The material sequenced was blood. The CDR3 protein is CASNPGQPAPGTQYF. The CDR3 DNA reads TGTGCCAGCAACCCGGGACAGCCAGCGCCGGGCACGCAGTATTTT.